These T cell receptor beta chains were read from a single sample in a study of blood T cell repertoires in COVID-19. Method: immunoSEQ multiplex PCR; TCRdb's copy keeps in-frame clones and lacks some. The profile shows roughly 170,000 clones, roughly nine tenths of them singletons. Sequencing used peripheral blood. The source of these receptors is a man aged 70 or older with active or convalescent COVID-19. CDR3s leave out the opening cysteine and the closing phenylalanine or tryptophan. The order of the fields is V gene, J gene, CDR3 protein.

V: TRBV4-3
J: TRBJ1-2
CDR3: ASSPADRVSRGYT

V: TRBV19
J: TRBJ2-7
CDR3: ASSPGTYEQY

V: TRBV6-6
J: TRBJ1-5
CDR3: ASSWGQGRNQPQH

V: TRBV5-1
J: TRBJ1-5
CDR3: ASSFGQGEPQH

V: TRBV19
J: TRBJ2-2
CDR3: ASSPQAGPYTGELF

V: TRBV18
J: TRBJ2-7
CDR3: ASSPPGRTGAYEQY

V: TRBV7-8
J: TRBJ2-7
CDR3: ASSRDREYEQY

V: TRBV3-1/TRBV3-2
J: TRBJ1-5
CDR3: ASRDTGTRGNQPQH

V: TRBV15
J: TRBJ1-1
CDR3: ATSREDRGRGNTEAF

V: TRBV5-1
J: TRBJ2-3
CDR3: ASSTGSQSGTQY

V: TRBV7-8
J: TRBJ1-5
CDR3: ASSSGGQNQPQH

V: TRBV7-2
J: TRBJ2-1
CDR3: ASSTIRLASLF

V: TRBV4-3
J: TRBJ1-2
CDR3: ASSQAAQGTYGYT

V: TRBV2
J: TRBJ1-5
CDR3: ASTLLGSNQPQH

V: TRBV10-3
J: TRBJ1-1
CDR3: ATTGRLNTEAF

V: TRBV5-1
J: TRBJ1-1
CDR3: ASSLKAKGRGTEAF

V: TRBV18
J: TRBJ2-1
CDR3: ASSPGLAGNNEQF

V: TRBV6-5
J: TRBJ1-3
CDR3: ASATGQTGNTIY

V: TRBV5-1
J: TRBJ1-1
CDR3: ASSLAGGMNTEAF

V: TRBV9
J: TRBJ1-5
CDR3: ASSVEPQAAQH

V: TRBV27
J: TRBJ1-2
CDR3: ASSSRTGTGTGYT

V: TRBV28
J: TRBJ2-3
CDR3: ASSLGGGGTDTQY

V: TRBV5-4
J: TRBJ2-7
CDR3: ASSPGLAEAYEQY

V: TRBV4-3
J: TRBJ2-4
CDR3: ASSRRQGNIQY

V: TRBV16
J: TRBJ1-5
CDR3: ASSPRVQPQH

V: TRBV18
J: TRBJ1-5
CDR3: ASSPYYDQPQH

V: TRBV2
J: TRBJ1-3
CDR3: ASSEWGLGNTIY

V: TRBV20-1
J: TRBJ2-1
CDR3: SAVMYNEQF

V: TRBV19
J: TRBJ1-1
CDR3: ASGTGVSNTEAF